Each of the 17 T cell receptor beta chains below was sequenced from the same sample in a study of neoadjuvant nivolumab and ipilimumab in lung cancer. Sequencing used immunoSEQ multiplex PCR; TCRdb keeps in-frame clones, though not all of them. The sample lists tens of thousands of clones, less than 90% occurring once. The sequences come from peripheral blood, collected before neoadjuvant nivolumab, alone or with ipilimumab. Receptor source: an adult with non-small cell lung cancer.

The chain carries TRBV7-2 and TRBJ2-7; 9 nucleotides line up with TRBD2. This CDR3 has 15 amino acids. Per the germline V gene, CDR1 is SGHTA and CDR2 is FQGNSA. With 3 bases clipped from V and 5 bases from J, the junction kept 8 bases outside the gene matches. For the CDR3, the DNA is TGTGCCAGCAGCTTGAGGGGACTAGCAGTGGACGAGCAGTACTTC. It yields the protein CASSLRGLAVDEQYF.

J is TRBJ2-2 and V is TRBV18; 7 nucleotides agree with TRBD1. Germline CDR1 is KGHSH and CDR2 is LQKENI. Trimming at V came to 2 bases and at J to 0 bases, leaving 3 bases not matched to a gene. The CDR3 spans 16 residues. The CDR3: CASSPSQGANTGELFF. The CDR3 DNA reads as TGTGCCAGCTCACCATCCCAGGGGGCGAACACCGGGGAGCTGTTTTTT.

The V and J genes are TRBV7-3 and TRBJ1-2; D is unresolved. Germline lookup yields CDR1 SGHTA and CDR2 FQGTGA. The CDR3 length is 14 residues. V was shortened by 5 bases and J by 7 bases, with 17 bases between the two germline ends. The CDR3 here is CASSPLVSRSGYTF. CDR3 in DNA: TGTGCCAGCAGCCCCCTCGTCTCCCGAAGTGGCTACACCTTC.

J is TRBJ1-6 and V is TRBV7-3; tentatively, D is TRBD1 (6 bases). The germline V gene encodes CDR1 SGHTA and CDR2 FQGTGA. Trimming took off 5 bases at V and 9 bases at J, with 11 bases between the two ends. This CDR3 is 13 amino acids long. CDR3 DNA sequence: TGTGCCAGCAGCGCCGACAGGTTTTCACCCCTCCACTTT. Translation gives CASSADRFSPLHF.

This chain joins TRBV4-1 and TRBJ2-2; D possibly corresponds to TRBD2 (6 bases). V was shortened by 0 bases and J by 1 base, with 12 bases between the two germline ends. CDR3 length equals 17 residues. The germline CDR1 and CDR2 sequences are MGHRA and YSYEKL. The CDR3 nucleotides are TGCGCCAGCAGCCAAGAAAAGGGGAGGTTGAACACCGGGGAGCTGTTTTTT. Protein sequence: CASSQEKGRLNTGELFF.

The chain has TRBV7-3 and TRBJ2-2; perhaps TRBD1 as D (5 bases). Deletions cut 5 bases from V and 7 bases from J, with 11 bases between. This CDR3 is 13 amino acids long. CDR1 and CDR2 from the germline V gene are SGHTA and FQGTGA. CDR3 sequence: CASSLRGGGELFF. The CDR3 DNA reads TGTGCCAGCAGCCTAAGGGGTGGCGGGGAGCTGTTTTTT.

This clone was counted once. The chain couples TRBV4-3 to TRBJ2-1; 9 bases are shared with TRBD1. Trimming removed 4 bases from V and 5 bases from J; junction bases left unmatched: 6. Germline assignment: CDR1 LGHNA and CDR2 YSLEER. This CDR3 has 15 residues. The CDR3 DNA reads as TGCGCCAGCAGCCTCCACGGGACAGGGAACAATGAGCAGTTCTTC. Translated: CASSLHGTGNNEQFF.

This clone showed up just once. The chain couples TRBV7-8 to TRBJ2-1; 10 bases match TRBD2. This CDR3 has 15 residues. V lost 6 bases, J lost 0 bases, and 2 bases stayed unmatched. From germline, CDR1 is SGHVS and CDR2 FQNEAQ. The CDR3 is CASSVAGGSYNEQFF. CDR3 sequence (DNA): TGTGCCAGCAGTGTAGCGGGGGGCTCCTACAATGAGCAGTTCTTC.

This rearrangement joins TRBV10-3 to TRBJ1-5, with 7 bases matching TRBD1. CDR3 size: 15 residues. V trimming: 5 bases; J trimming: 4 bases; junction bases outside the gene matches: 8. Germline V gene data show CDR1 as ENHRY and CDR2 as SYGVKD. This chain's CDR3 is CAISQATGRNQPQHF. The CDR3 coding sequence is TGTGCCATCAGTCAGGCGACAGGGAGAAATCAGCCCCAGCATTTT.

For this clone: This sample also contains other DNA sequences that code for the same CDR3. This chain links TRBV2 with TRBJ2-7; no clear D gene. Germline V gene data show CDR1 as SNHLY and CDR2 as FYNNEI. V lost 1 base, J lost 4 bases, and 5 bases lay in between. The CDR3 covers 12 residues. CDR3 in DNA: TGTGCCAGCAGTGAAGGATTTTACGAGCAGTACTTC. Protein: CASSEGFYEQYF.

V usage is TRBV6-6 and J usage is TRBJ2-5, with D possibly matching TRBD2 (7 bases). This CDR3 region has 13 residues. The germline V gene encodes CDR1 MNHNY and CDR2 SVGAGI (reference sequence). V was cut by 6 bases and J by 5 bases, with 13 bases left in between. CDR3 DNA sequence: TGTGCCAGCAGGAACGCGGGGGCGGAGACCCAGTACTTC. Translating gives CASRNAGAETQYF.

V is TRBV6-1 and J is TRBJ2-7; TRBD1 might be the D (6 bases). Germline CDR1 reads MNHNS; CDR2 reads SASEGT. CDR3 size: 12 residues. V lost 6 bases, J lost 3 bases, and 9 bases lay in between. This CDR3 is CASSSDSYEQYF. The CDR3 bases are TGTGCCAGCAGCTCGGACAGCTACGAGCAGTACTTC.

The chain carries TRBV19 and TRBJ2-2; D is perhaps TRBD2 (7 bases). The CDR3 totals 15 residues. In germline, CDR1 is LNHDA, CDR2 SQIVND (reference sequence). Trimming took 5 bases from V and 4 from J, leaving 14 bases between them. CDR3 sequence: CASSAEGGGTGELFF. For the CDR3, the DNA is TGTGCCAGTAGTGCCGAGGGGGGGGGCACCGGGGAGCTGTTTTTT.

This chain connects TRBV7-7 to TRBJ2-2; a possible D gene is TRBD2 (5 bases). The germline V gene encodes CDR1 SSHAT and CDR2 FNYEAQ (reference sequence). The CDR3 spans 15 residues. Trimming removed 1 base at V and 7 bases at J, with 13 bases between. CDR3 in amino acids: CASSLGRRNVGELFF. CDR3 DNA: TGTGCCAGCAGCTTAGGCCGGAGGAACGTCGGGGAGCTGTTTTTT.

The chain recombines TRBV9 with TRBJ1-1; D remains ambiguous. Trimming removed 4 bases from V and 3 bases from J, with 10 bases in between. Germline V lookup: CDR1 SGDLS, CDR2 YYNGEE. The CDR3 consists of 13 residues. The CDR3 region is CASSPVRHTEAFF. CDR3 bases: TGTGCCAGCAGCCCCGTCCGTCACACTGAAGCTTTCTTT.

The chain recombines TRBV19 with TRBJ2-5; D is ambiguous. There are 14 residues in the CDR3. CDR1 and CDR2 (germline): LNHDA, SQIVND (reference sequence). The V end was cut by 3 bases, the J end by 1 base, with 9 bases between. CDR3 loop: CASSMLVSQETQYF. The CDR3, as DNA: TGTGCCAGTAGTATGTTGGTCTCCCAAGAGACCCAGTACTTC. The full variable domain, with the rest looked up from reference TRBV19 and TRBJ2-5, is DGGITQSPKYLFRKEGQNVTLSCEQNLNHDAMYWYRQDPGQGLRLIYYSQIVNDFQKGDIAEGYSVSREKKESFPLTVTSAQKNPTAFYLCASSMLVSQETQYFGPGTRLLVL.

This chain links TRBV19 with TRBJ2-3; D is perhaps TRBD1 or TRBD2 (7 bases each). With 5 bases removed from V and 2 bases from J, the gap between germline ends came to 17 bases. Per the germline V gene, CDR1 is LNHDA and CDR2 is SQIVND (reference sequence). The CDR3 is 16 residues long. The CDR3, as DNA: TGTGCCAGTAGTCCAGGGGGGGGGACGTACACAGATACGCAGTATTTT. Its protein product is CASSPGGGTYTDTQYF.